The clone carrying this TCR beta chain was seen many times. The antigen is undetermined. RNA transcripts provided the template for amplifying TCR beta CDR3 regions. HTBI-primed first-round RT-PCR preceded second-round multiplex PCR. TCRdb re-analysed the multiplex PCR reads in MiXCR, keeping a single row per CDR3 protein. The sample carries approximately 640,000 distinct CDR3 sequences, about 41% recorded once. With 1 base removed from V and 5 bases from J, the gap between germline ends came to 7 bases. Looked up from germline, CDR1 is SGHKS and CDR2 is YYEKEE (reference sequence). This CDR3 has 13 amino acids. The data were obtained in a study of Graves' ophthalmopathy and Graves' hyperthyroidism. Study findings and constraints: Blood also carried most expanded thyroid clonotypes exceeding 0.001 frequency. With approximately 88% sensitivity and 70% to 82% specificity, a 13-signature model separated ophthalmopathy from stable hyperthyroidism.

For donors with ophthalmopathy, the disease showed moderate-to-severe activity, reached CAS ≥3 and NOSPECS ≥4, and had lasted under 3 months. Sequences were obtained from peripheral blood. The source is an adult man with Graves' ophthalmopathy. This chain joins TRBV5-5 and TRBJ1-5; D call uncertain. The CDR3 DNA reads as TGTGCCAGCAGCTTGCGGGGTCATCAGCCCCAGCATTTT. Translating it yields CASSLRGHQPQHF. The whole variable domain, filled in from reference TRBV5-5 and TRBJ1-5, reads DAGVTQSPTHLIKTRGQQVTLRCSPISGHKSVSWYQQVLGQGPQFIFQYYEKEERGRGNFPDRFSARQFPNYSSELNVNALLLGDSALYLCASSLRGHQPQHFGDGTRLSIL.